The next 23 T cell receptor beta chains were all read from a single sample in a study of T cell responses to AZD1222 COVID-19 vaccine. The method was immunoSEQ multiplex PCR; TCRdb's version includes in-frame clones alone and lacks a portion of them. The sample yields roughly 120,000 clones, less than 90% seen once. This specimen was peripheral blood, taken on day 0 of AZD1222 vaccination. Receptor source: an adult in good health.

The gene calls are TRBV6-5 and TRBJ1-1, with TRBD1 matching over 7 bases. Germline V gene lookup returns CDR1 MNHEY and CDR2 SVGAGI. The junction had 3 bases not matched to a gene; V was cut back by 7 bases and J by 1 base. The CDR3 runs 13 residues. The CDR3 DNA follows: TGTGCCAGCACTGGGACAGCGAACACTGAAGCTTTCTTT. It is translated as CASTGTANTEAFF.

The chain uses TRBV12-3 or TRBV12-4 and TRBJ1-4, with D uncertain. The CDR3 totals 13 residues. The V end was cut by 8 bases, the J end by 8 bases, with 15 bases between. The CDR3 sequence: CASCSVRGEKLFF. CDR3 sequence (DNA): TGTGCCAGCTGCAGCGTGAGAGGGGAAAAACTGTTTTTT.

The chain uses TRBV19 and TRBJ1-5; D is possibly TRBD1 (5 bases). With 5 bases removed from V and 4 bases from J, the gap between germline ends came to 18 bases. This CDR3 has 16 residues. CDR1 is LNHDA and CDR2 is SQIVND in the germline V gene (reference sequence). The CDR3 is CASSDKPGTENQPQHF. CDR3 sequence (DNA): TGTGCCAGTAGTGATAAACCCGGGACGGAAAATCAGCCCCAGCATTTT. Variable domain in full (rest from reference TRBV19 and TRBJ1-5): DGGITQSPKYLFRKEGQNVTLSCEQNLNHDAMYWYRQDPGQGLRLIYYSQIVNDFQKGDIAEGYSVSREKKESFPLTVTSAQKNPTAFYLCASSDKPGTENQPQHFGDGTRLSIL.

This clone was recorded once. The chain links TRBV28 to TRBJ1-2; TRBD1 agrees at 7 bases. V was clipped by 5 bases and J by 4 bases; unmatched bases: 7. The CDR3 loop spans 14 amino acids. Germline CDR1 and CDR2: MDHEN and SYDVKM. Here the CDR3 reads CASSTGTEPYGYTF. Here the CDR3 DNA reads TGTGCCAGCAGTACGGGGACAGAGCCCTATGGCTACACCTTC.

V gene TRBV11-1 combines with J gene TRBJ1-1; D remains ambiguous. Germline CDR1 SGHAT, CDR2 FQDESV (reference sequence). Trimming shortened V by 5 bases and J by 3 bases, and 13 bases separated the two germline ends. The CDR3 is 14 amino acids. CDR3 sequence: CASSPTETYTEAFF. DNA of the CDR3: TGTGCCAGCAGCCCAACAGAGACGTACACTGAAGCTTTCTTT. Based on the CDR3 plus reference TRBV11-1 and TRBJ1-1, the full variable domain is EAEVAQSPRYKITEKSQAVAFWCDPISGHATLYWYRQILGQGPELLVQFQDESVVDDSQLPKDRFSAERLKGVDSTLKIQPAELGDSAMYLCASSPTETYTEAFFGQGTRLTVV.

The rearrangement uses TRBV30 and TRBJ1-6, with D perhaps TRBD1 (5 bases). The germline V gene has CDR1 GTSNPN and CDR2 SVGIG (reference sequence). V was shortened by 1 base and J by 4 bases, with 8 bases between the two germline ends. There are 14 residues in the CDR3. DNA of the CDR3: TGTGCCTGGAGTGGACAGTTATATAATTCACCCCTCCACTTT. Its translation is CAWSGQLYNSPLHF.

CDR3 protein: CASRVAGENSPLHF. The CDR3, as DNA: TGCGCCAGCAGGGTGGCTGGGGAAAATTCACCCCTCCACTTT. The rearrangement uses TRBV5-1 and TRBJ1-6; D uncertain. V lost 5 bases, J lost 7 bases, and 13 bases lay in between. Germline assignment: CDR1 SGHRS and CDR2 YFSETQ. The CDR3 spans 14 residues.

The chain employs TRBV28 and TRBJ1-5; D is possibly TRBD1 (6 bases). V was shortened by 8 bases and J by 5 bases, with 22 bases between the two germline ends. This CDR3 is built from 16 residues. CDR1 and CDR2 (germline): MDHEN, SYDVKM. The CDR3 region has the DNA TGTGCCAGCTACTCCGCAGAAGGACAGTCTTATCAGCCCCAGCATTTT. Its translation is CASYSAEGQSYQPQHF.

V and J are TRBV19 and TRBJ1-2; 8 nucleotides align to TRBD1. The trim removed 3 bases at V and 4 bases at J, leaving 10 bases unmatched. Looked up from germline, CDR1 is LNHDA and CDR2 is SQIVND (reference sequence). The CDR3 sequence is 16 residues long. CDR3 nucleotides: TGTGCCAGTAGTATCTCCCAGGGGGCAACCGGCTATGGCTACACCTTC. Encoded protein: CASSISQGATGYGYTF.

This clone was recorded only once. The chain employs TRBV18 and TRBJ2-5, with 7 bases lining up with TRBD1. Looked up from germline, CDR1 is KGHSH and CDR2 is LQKENI. The length of the CDR3 is 15 residues. Germline trimming cut 1 base from V and 1 base from J; bases unmatched to any gene: 3. The CDR3 region is CASSPQTGVQETQYF. CDR3 nucleotide sequence: TGTGCCAGCTCACCACAAACAGGGGTCCAAGAGACCCAGTACTTC.

The V gene is TRBV3-1 (or the pseudogene TRBV3-2), the J gene TRBJ1-5, with a possible D match to TRBD1 (5 bases). The length of the CDR3 is 13 residues. The germline V gene encodes CDR1 LGHDT and CDR2 YNNKEL (reference sequence). Trimming took 0 bases from V and 9 from J, leaving 9 bases between them. CDR3 nucleotides: TGTGCCAGCAGCCAAGATCAGAGGGGGCCCCAGCATTTT. Its translation is CASSQDQRGPQHF.

The chain has TRBV2 and TRBJ1-1, with unresolved D. The CDR3 has 11 amino acids. Germline CDR1 and CDR2: SNHLY and FYNNEI. Deletions cut 4 bases from V and 6 bases from J, with 6 bases between. In DNA form, the CDR3 reads TGTGCCAGCAGTGTGAGAGCTGAAGCTTTCTTT. Translating it yields CASSVRAEAFF.

V is TRBV28 and J is TRBJ1-5; weak D call: TRBD1 (5 bases). The CDR3 runs 11 residues. Germline loops: CDR1 MDHEN, CDR2 SYDVKM. Between the trimmed V and J ends, which lost 7 bases and 9 bases, there was a span of 10 bases. CDR3: CASTSGLPQHF. As DNA, the CDR3 is TGTGCCAGCACCTCGGGGCTGCCCCAGCATTTT.

The V and J genes are TRBV7-2 and TRBJ1-1, with D maybe TRBD1 (5 bases). CDR3 length: 15 amino acids. Germline V gene data show CDR1 as SGHTA and CDR2 as FQGNSA. V shed 5 bases and J shed 1 base, with 14 bases lying between them. Here the CDR3 DNA reads TGTGCCAGCAGCGCACACGGGGGTTCGAACACTGAAGCTTTCTTT. Its translation is CASSAHGGSNTEAFF.

This chain connects TRBV4-1 to TRBJ2-7; 7 bases are a match to TRBD2. The trim removed 0 bases at V and 4 bases at J, leaving 6 bases unmatched. CDR1 and CDR2 from the germline V gene are MGHRA and YSYEKL. The CDR3 is made up of 15 amino acids. Written as DNA, the CDR3 is TGCGCCAGCAGCCAAGATTCTCTAGCGGTGTACGAGCAGTACTTC. It is translated as CASSQDSLAVYEQYF.

This clone was seen only once. DNA of the CDR3: TGTGCCAGTAGTATTGGGCTAGCGGACTCCTACGAGCAGTACTTC. As protein: CASSIGLADSYEQYF. The chain recombines TRBV19 with TRBJ2-7, with 7 nucleotides matching TRBD2. Germline-derived CDR1 and CDR2 are LNHDA and SQIVND (reference sequence). Trimming removed 3 bases from V and 0 bases from J; junction bases left unmatched: 5. The CDR3 covers 15 residues.

The chain recombines TRBV29-1 with TRBJ2-2, with 8 bases aligning to TRBD1. The CDR3 covers 15 residues. Germline lookup yields CDR1 SQVTM and CDR2 ANQGSEA. V trimming: 3 bases; J trimming: 4 bases; junction bases outside the gene matches: 7. The DNA of the CDR3 is TGCAGCGTTGATAAGGACAGGGCGGTCACCGGGGAGCTGTTTTTT. This gives the protein CSVDKDRAVTGELFF.

V and J are TRBV7-7 and TRBJ1-3; tentatively, D is TRBD1 (5 bases). The CDR3 sequence is 13 residues long. The germline V gene encodes CDR1 SSHAT and CDR2 FNYEAQ (reference sequence). Trimming removed 5 bases at V and 3 bases at J, with 8 bases between. CDR3 in amino acids: CASSPGNGNTIYF. Here the CDR3 DNA reads TGTGCCAGCAGCCCAGGGAATGGAAACACCATATATTTT.

The genes are TRBV7-3 and TRBJ1-1; D is ambiguous. The CDR3 loop spans 14 amino acids. V was trimmed by 2 bases and J by 4 bases, leaving 11 bases between them. Germline loops: CDR1 SGHTA, CDR2 FQGTGA. The CDR3 spells CASSLQPGGTEAFF. CDR3 DNA sequence: TGTGCCAGCAGCTTACAGCCCGGCGGCACTGAAGCTTTCTTT. The complete variable domain, with remaining parts taken from reference TRBV7-3 and TRBJ1-1, reads GAGVSQTPSNKVTEKGKYVELRCDPISGHTALYWYRQSLGQGPEFLIYFQGTGAADDSGLPNDRFFAVRPEGSVSTLKIQRTERGDSAVYLCASSLQPGGTEAFFGQGTRLTVV.

This chain links TRBV5-1 with TRBJ1-2, with D uncertain. The CDR3 loop spans 14 amino acids. Germline CDR1 SGHRS, CDR2 YFSETQ. V dropped 1 base and J dropped 8 bases, with 15 bases sitting between them. CDR3 coding DNA: TGCGCCAGCAGCTTGTCAGCAGGCACGAGAGGCTACACCTTC. Its translation: CASSLSAGTRGYTF.

J is TRBJ2-7 and V is TRBV30; D tentatively reads TRBD1 or TRBD2 (5 bases each). Germline values: CDR1 GTSNPN, CDR2 SVGIG (reference sequence). Trimming stripped 5 bases from V and 5 bases from J, with 16 bases between. The CDR3 sequence is 13 residues long. The DNA for the CDR3 is TGTGCCTGGTGGGGATTGGGACGCCACGAGCAGTACTTC. It codes for CAWWGLGRHEQYF.

The gene calls are TRBV11-2 and TRBJ1-2, with TRBD1 as a possible D gene (5 bases). CDR1 and CDR2 from the germline V gene are SGHAT and FQNNGV. The CDR3 spans 13 residues. V was shortened by 5 bases and J by 3 bases, with 10 bases between the two germline ends. CDR3 sequence reads: CASSDEGYYGYTF. Written as DNA, the CDR3 is TGTGCCAGCAGCGATGAGGGGTACTATGGCTACACCTTC.

This clone has more than one count but fewer than ten. The chain combines TRBV7-8 with TRBJ2-7; TRBD2 matches 11 bases. V shed 4 bases, J shed 4 bases, and the junction held 9 bases outside the gene matches. CDR1 and CDR2 (germline): SGHVS, FQNEAQ. The CDR3 covers 16 residues. The CDR3 loop is CASSSKGLAVTYEQYF. As DNA, the CDR3 is TGTGCCAGCAGCTCCAAGGGACTAGCGGTAACGTACGAGCAGTACTTC.